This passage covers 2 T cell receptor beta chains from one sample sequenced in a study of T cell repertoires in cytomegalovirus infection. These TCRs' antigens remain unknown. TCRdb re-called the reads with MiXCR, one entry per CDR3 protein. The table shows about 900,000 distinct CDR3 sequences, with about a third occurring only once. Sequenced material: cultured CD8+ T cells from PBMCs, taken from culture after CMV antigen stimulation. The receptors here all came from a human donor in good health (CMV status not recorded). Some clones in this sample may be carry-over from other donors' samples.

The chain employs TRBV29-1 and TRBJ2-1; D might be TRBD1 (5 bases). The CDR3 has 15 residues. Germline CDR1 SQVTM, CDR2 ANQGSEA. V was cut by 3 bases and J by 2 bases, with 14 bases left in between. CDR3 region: CSVDAPKGPYNEQFF. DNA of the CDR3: TGCAGCGTTGACGCGCCCAAGGGGCCCTACAATGAGCAGTTCTTC.

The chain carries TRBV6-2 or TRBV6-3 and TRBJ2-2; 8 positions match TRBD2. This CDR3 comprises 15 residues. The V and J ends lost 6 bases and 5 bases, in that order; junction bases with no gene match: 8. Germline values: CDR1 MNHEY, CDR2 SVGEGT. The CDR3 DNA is TGTGCCAGCAGGCCCCCAGCGGGAGATACCGGGGAGCTGTTTTTT. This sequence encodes CASRPPAGDTGELFF.